This section outlines one TCR beta chain sequence together with its context. These data originate in a study of blood T cell repertoires in COVID-19. Study-wide background: Samples taken during acute and convalescent COVID-19 were collected in the United States, Italy and Spain. Sample material is recorded as cDNA or gDNA derived from T cells, B-cell-depleted T cells, or PBMCs.

Sequencing used immunoSEQ multiplex PCR; TCRdb keeps in-frame clones, though not all of them. Of hundreds of thousands of clones listed, approximately 81% were seen once; the top ten hold just under 20%. The CDR3 has 15 amino acids. The V and J ends lost 2 bases and 7 bases, in that order; junction bases with no gene match: 11. CDR1 SGHRS and CDR2 YFSETQ come from the germline V gene. The source is a young man with active or convalescent COVID-19. The V call is TRBV5-1, the J call TRBJ2-7, with 8 nucleotides matching TRBD2. The sequencing input was peripheral blood. The CDR3 DNA is TGCGCCAGCAGCTTAACCCCTGGGACTAGTCTAGAGCAGTACTTC. It is translated as CASSLTPGTSLEQYF.